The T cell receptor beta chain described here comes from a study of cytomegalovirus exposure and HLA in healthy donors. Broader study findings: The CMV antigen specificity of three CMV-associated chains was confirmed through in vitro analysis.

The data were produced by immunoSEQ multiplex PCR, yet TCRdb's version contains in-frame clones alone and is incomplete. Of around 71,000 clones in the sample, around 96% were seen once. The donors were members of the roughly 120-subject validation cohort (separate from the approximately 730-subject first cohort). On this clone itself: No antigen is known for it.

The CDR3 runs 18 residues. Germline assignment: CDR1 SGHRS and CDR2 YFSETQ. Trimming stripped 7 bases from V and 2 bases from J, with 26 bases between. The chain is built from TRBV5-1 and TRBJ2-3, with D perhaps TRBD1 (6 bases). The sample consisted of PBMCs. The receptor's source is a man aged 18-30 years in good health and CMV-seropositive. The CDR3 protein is CASDRSGQQPYPTDTQYF. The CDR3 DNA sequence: TGCGCCAGCGACAGATCGGGACAACAACCTTATCCCACAGATACGCAGTATTTT. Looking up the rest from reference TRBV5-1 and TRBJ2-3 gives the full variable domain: KAGVTQTPRYLIKTRGQQVTLSCSPISGHRSVSWYQQTPGQGLQFLFEYFSETQRNKGNFPGRFSGRQFSNSRSEMNVSTLELGDSALYLCASDRSGQQPYPTDTQYFGPGTRLTVL.